The subject of this entry is one TCR beta chain. This sample was included in a study of blood T cell repertoires in COVID-19. Per the germline V gene, CDR1 is GTSNPN and CDR2 is SVGIG (reference sequence). V was trimmed by 4 bases and J by 6 bases, leaving 19 bases between them. This CDR3 is 16 amino acids long. The method was immunoSEQ multiplex PCR; TCRdb's version includes in-frame clones alone and lacks a portion of them. The table records 310,000 or so clones, around 90% of them present only once. The TCR comes from a woman in her thirties or forties who had recovered from COVID-19. Sequenced input: PBMCs or T cells enriched from blood (not recorded which). This chain links TRBV30 with TRBJ1-6; the D is unclear. CDR3 in DNA: TGTGCCTGGACCCCCCCCGACGGGTTCGGTAATTCACCCCTCCACTTT. Residues: CAWTPPDGFGNSPLHF.